Listed here are 22 T cell receptor beta chains from one sample, sequenced in a study of blood T cell repertoires in COVID-19. Profiling relied on immunoSEQ multiplex PCR, and the TCRdb table lists in-frame clones only, not all of them. In the table there are around 120,000 clones, 65% to 85% of which are singletons. The material sequenced was peripheral blood. The receptors shown here come from a man in his 70s with acute or convalescent COVID-19.

The rearrangement joins TRBV28 to TRBJ2-1; 7 nucleotides align to TRBD2. The CDR3 is 12 amino acids. The V segment lost 10 bases and the J segment 7 bases; nucleotides outside the gene matches: 7. The germline gives CDR1 MDHEN, CDR2 SYDVKM. CDR3 nucleotides: TGTGCCACCTCAAACGGGAGGAATGAGCAGTTCTTC. Protein product: CATSNGRNEQFF.

CDR3 in amino acids: CASSLVAGGREKLFF. CDR3 bases: TGCGCCAGCAGCTTGGTAGCAGGGGGACGTGAAAAACTGTTTTTT. The chain carries TRBV5-1 and TRBJ1-4; TRBD1 aligns across 7 bases. Germline CDR1 reads SGHRS; CDR2 reads YFSETQ. After removal of 0 bases from V and 7 bases from J, the junction contained 6 bases not matched to a gene. This CDR3 comprises 15 residues.

The rearrangement joins TRBV2 to TRBJ2-5, with a tentative D call TRBD2 (5 bases). CDR1 and CDR2 from the germline V gene are SNHLY and FYNNEI. The CDR3 extends over 11 amino acids. V lost 5 bases, J lost 5 bases, and 6 bases lay in between. The CDR3 sequence: CASSSSETQYF. CDR3 bases: TGTGCCAGCAGTTCTAGCGAGACCCAGTACTTC.

V gene TRBV28 combines with J gene TRBJ1-6; TRBD1 might be the D (5 bases). The CDR3 length is 15 residues. V lost 5 bases, J lost 4 bases, and 12 bases lay in between. Germline V gene lookup returns CDR1 MDHEN and CDR2 SYDVKM. The CDR3 region is CASSALSGYNSPLHF. CDR3 bases: TGTGCCAGCAGTGCTCTCTCAGGGTATAATTCACCCCTCCACTTT.

The chain employs TRBV20-1 and TRBJ1-1; the D gene is possibly TRBD1 (5 bases). Between the trimmed V and J ends, which lost 0 bases and 10 bases, there was a span of 9 bases. The CDR3 has 11 residues. Germline CDR1 is DFQATT and CDR2 is SNEGSKA (reference sequence). The CDR3 spells CSARDIGVAFF. The CDR3 DNA reads TGCAGTGCTAGAGATATAGGGGTAGCTTTCTTT.

The V call is TRBV12-5, the J call TRBJ2-1; 7 nucleotides match TRBD1. J lost 3 bases, V lost 5 bases, and 7 bases had no gene match. CDR1 is LGHNT and CDR2 is FRNRAP in the germline V gene. This CDR3 is 15 amino acids long. The CDR3 bases are TGTGCTAGTGGTCTCGGGACAGTTCTCTACAATGAGCAGTTCTTC. It codes for CASGLGTVLYNEQFF. The full variable domain, in which reference TRBV12-5 and TRBJ2-1 provide the parts outside the CDR3, is DARVTQTPRHKVTEMGQEVTMRCQPILGHNTVFWYRQTMMQGLELLAYFRNRAPLDDSGMPKDRFSAEMPDATLATLKIQPSEPRDSAVYFCASGLGTVLYNEQFFGPGTRLTVL.

This chain links TRBV5-4 with TRBJ2-3; 11 bases are shared with TRBD1. V lost 0 bases and J lost 5; bases outside the gene matches: 5. Germline assignment: CDR1 SGHNT and CDR2 YYREEE (reference sequence). This CDR3 spans 16 amino acids. This CDR3 reads CASSLGGQGAGDTQYF. The CDR3 DNA is TGTGCCAGCAGCTTGGGAGGACAGGGGGCAGGAGATACGCAGTATTTT.

This clone was counted only a few times. The rearrangement joins TRBV3-1 (or the pseudogene TRBV3-2) to TRBJ1-1, with D perhaps TRBD1 (6 bases). Looked up from germline, CDR1 is LGHDT and CDR2 is YNNKEL (reference sequence). This CDR3 comprises 13 residues. Trimming stripped 1 base from V and 6 bases from J, with 9 bases between. This CDR3 is CASSQVGGAEAFF. The CDR3 DNA reads as TGTGCCAGCAGCCAAGTAGGGGGAGCTGAAGCTTTCTTT.

This sequence joins TRBV5-4 and TRBJ1-2; D perhaps matches TRBD1 (6 bases). The CDR3 has 14 amino acids. V shed 3 bases and J shed 8 bases, with 17 bases lying between them. The V gene's germline CDR1 is SGHNT and CDR2 YYREEE (reference sequence). This CDR3 reads CASSSKQGRGGYTF. In DNA form, the CDR3 reads TGTGCCAGCAGCTCGAAACAGGGCCGCGGCGGCTACACCTTC.

This chain's CDR3 is CASKGTGPYEQYF. CDR3 in DNA: TGTGCCAGCAAGGGGACAGGCCCCTACGAGCAGTACTTC. The chain employs TRBV6-5 and TRBJ2-7; 8 positions agree with TRBD1. CDR1 MNHEY and CDR2 SVGAGI come from the germline V gene. This CDR3 is 13 amino acids long. V shed 7 bases, J shed 2 bases, and the junction held 4 bases outside the gene matches.

CDR3 bases: TGTGCCAGCAGGCGGACAGGGAAAGGCTACACCTTC. It translates to CASRRTGKGYTF. This chain connects TRBV12-3 or TRBV12-4 to TRBJ1-2, with 8 bases aligning to TRBD1. Germline trimming cut 6 bases from V and 8 bases from J; bases unmatched to any gene: 5. This CDR3 is 12 amino acids long.

This clone was seen once. The chain has TRBV2 and TRBJ2-5; the D gene is possibly TRBD1 (5 bases). Trimming cost V 0 bases and J 5 bases, with 16 bases left between them. From germline, CDR1 is SNHLY and CDR2 FYNNEI. This CDR3 comprises 16 residues. CDR3 residues: CASSEASAGSGETQYF. For the CDR3, the DNA is TGTGCCAGCAGTGAAGCTTCGGCAGGTTCAGGGGAGACCCAGTACTTC.

This clone was recorded many times. The rearrangement joins TRBV6-5 to TRBJ1-4, with TRBD1 identical over 7 bases. V lost 6 bases to trimming and J lost 8 bases; unmatched junction nucleotides: 9. The V gene's germline CDR1 is MNHEY and CDR2 SVGAGI. CDR3 size: 14 residues. CDR3 residues: CASRPGGRWEKLFF. In DNA, the CDR3 is TGTGCCAGCAGGCCAGGGGGTCGTTGGGAAAAACTGTTTTTT.

This chain links TRBV5-1 with TRBJ2-3, with D perhaps TRBD1 (6 bases). Trimming took 0 bases from V and 0 from J, leaving 8 bases between them. The CDR3 runs to 15 residues. Looked up from germline, CDR1 is SGHRS and CDR2 is YFSETQ. The DNA of the CDR3 is TGCGCCAGCAGCTTGGAGGGGGTTAGCACAGATACGCAGTATTTT. Its protein is CASSLEGVSTDTQYF.

This chain connects TRBV5-1 to TRBJ1-1; TRBD1 is a possible D gene (5 bases). Germline V gene lookup returns CDR1 SGHRS and CDR2 YFSETQ. Trimming cost V 0 bases and J 7 bases, with 16 bases left between them. The CDR3 sequence is 15 residues long. The CDR3 region is CASSLEGQGNGEAFF. The DNA for the CDR3 is TGCGCCAGCAGCTTGGAGGGCCAGGGCAACGGTGAAGCTTTCTTT.

The rearrangement links TRBV7-8 to TRBJ1-3; no reliable D call. Per the germline V gene, CDR1 is SGHVS and CDR2 is FQNEAQ. The length of the CDR3 is 15 residues. Trimming took off 0 bases at V and 2 bases at J, with 8 bases between the two ends. CDR3 sequence: CASSLAVTAGNTIYF. Written as DNA, the CDR3 is TGTGCCAGCAGCTTAGCGGTAACAGCTGGAAACACCATATATTTT.

The V gene is TRBV11-3, the J gene TRBJ2-2; D gene uncertain. CDR3 length equals 14 residues. V dropped 2 bases and J dropped 2 bases, with 6 bases sitting between them. Germline lookup yields CDR1 SGHNT and CDR2 YENEEA. The CDR3 loop is CASSLLPNTGELFF. The CDR3 nucleotides read TGTGCCAGCAGCTTACTCCCCAACACCGGGGAGCTGTTTTTT. Looking up the rest from reference TRBV11-3 and TRBJ2-2 gives the full variable domain: EAGVVQSPRYKIIEKKQPVAFWCNPISGHNTLYWYLQNLGQGPELLIRYENEEAVDDSQLPKDRFSAERLKGVDSTLKIQPAELGDSAVYLCASSLLPNTGELFFGEGSRLTVL.

This sequence joins TRBV5-1 and TRBJ1-1; D is ambiguous. Germline V gene lookup returns CDR1 SGHRS and CDR2 YFSETQ. Trimming removed 4 bases at V and 0 bases at J, with 10 bases between. The CDR3 length is 14 residues. CDR3 protein: CASSAQTLNTEAFF. The CDR3 DNA sequence: TGCGCCAGCAGCGCTCAAACATTGAACACTGAAGCTTTCTTT.

V is TRBV24-1 and J is TRBJ2-3, with 9 bases matching TRBD1. V gave up 7 bases and J gave up 14 bases; unmatched junction bases: 9. This CDR3 has 12 amino acids. The germline V gene encodes CDR1 KGHDR and CDR2 SFDVKD. The CDR3 nucleotides are TGTGCCACCAGCCAGGGACAGGGTAAACTGTATTTT. Its protein is CATSQGQGKLYF.

The CDR3 loop is CATGGGGLPRDTQYF. CDR3 bases: TGTGCCACCGGGGGCGGGGGACTACCACGAGATACGCAGTATTTT. The V gene is TRBV28, the J gene TRBJ2-3; weak D call: TRBD2 (7 bases). In germline, CDR1 is MDHEN, CDR2 SYDVKM. Trimming cost V 10 bases and J 5 bases, with 22 bases left between them. The CDR3 length is 15 residues. Complete variable domain (other parts from reference TRBV28 and TRBJ2-3): DVKVTQSSRYLVKRTGEKVFLECVQDMDHENMFWYRQDPGLGLRLIYFSYDVKMKEKGDIPEGYSVSREKKERFSLILESASTNQTSMYLCATGGGGLPRDTQYFGPGTRLTVL.

The chain combines TRBV19 with TRBJ2-5; possibly TRBD1 for D (6 bases). V was pared by 5 bases and J by 5 bases, with 21 bases between. In germline, CDR1 is LNHDA, CDR2 SQIVND (reference sequence). This CDR3 has 16 residues. CDR3 sequence (DNA): TGTGCCAGTAGTCCCGCGGCGGCAGGGGTGTGGGAGACCCAGTACTTC. As protein: CASSPAAAGVWETQYF.

The chain couples TRBV10-1 to TRBJ2-3; weak D call: TRBD2 (6 bases). Germline CDR1 is WNHNN and CDR2 is SYGVQD (reference sequence). Trimming cost V 3 bases and J 4 bases, with 14 bases left between them. The CDR3 runs 15 residues. In DNA, the CDR3 is TGCGCCAGCAGTGATCGGGGGAGTCGGTCAGATACGCAGTATTTT. It encodes CASSDRGSRSDTQYF.